This record covers a single T cell receptor (beta chain). Its antigen remains undetermined. One base away there is no much larger clone; base qualities are not given. All of the isolated RNA was reverse transcribed with the High Capacity cDNA Reverse Transcription Kit, so expressed TCRB transcripts were sequenced. Naive, central memory and regulatory T cell samples underwent deep immunoSEQ sequencing, averaging around 3.7 million total reads per sample. Sorted cells were lysed in RLT buffer, and RNA was extracted using DNase-treated RNeasy Micro or Mini kits according to cell number. To prevent cross-contamination, each cell subset was processed individually, whereas patient and healthy donor samples were processed jointly. TCRB sequences were amplified from cDNA with the immunoSEQ multiplex PCR, producing 87-bp fragments spanning the CDR3 region. Amplicons were sequenced on the Illumina HiSeq platform. In the original analysis: PCR bias was computationally corrected using synthetic template baselines, reads within Hamming distance 2 were collapsed, and singletons that could not be merged were discarded. By aligning reads against IMGT, V, D and J genes, CDR3 length, and insertions or deletions at six rearrangement sites were assigned. Within each subset, clonotype counts were normalized to sorted cell number, after which true diversity and Gini coefficients were computed with the tcR R package. The overlap coefficient, calculated on TCRB nucleotide sequences, was used to quantify repertoire sharing. As a proxy for the pre-selection repertoire, out-of-frame TCRB sequences from naive cells were analyzed. Here the immuneACCESS table is served through TCRdb, limited to in-frame sequences with V and J called. Missing clones are a known gap in these copies; in checked studies unresolved V genes cover under half, and the rest lacks a known reason. V and J calls and clone size are copied from that table; D and trimming were computed from the DNA. For this sample the table gives hundreds of thousands of clones, of which around an eighth were detected only once. In total, the top ten clones hold approximately 0.042% of the sample.

The sample comes from a study of beta chain features in type 1 diabetes (dated by TCRdb to the late 2010s). About the investigation overall: Mean age, gender distribution, total cell number and subset yield did not differ between patients and healthy donors. Across all samples, fewer than 110,000,000 sorted cells were examined, and cell number per subset correlated strongly with RNA yield. The study compared the TCRB repertoires of sorted circulating CD4+ T cell subsets in recently diagnosed type 1 diabetes patients with those in matched healthy donors. Whereas all 30 or so donors provided naive and central memory subsets, regulatory and stem cell-like memory subsets were isolated from just 8 patients and about 8 healthy donors. Overall results and qualifications from the work: Naive, central memory and regulatory TCRB repertoires appeared to be more similar among patients than among healthy donors. In all four CD4+ subsets, TCRB CDR3 length was moderately but significantly shorter in type 1 diabetes patients. At VDJ recombination sites, type 1 diabetes patients had fewer insertions and more deleted nucleotides, which implies abnormalities in thymic rearrangement. HLA sub-analyses involved small numbers of individuals, so any influence of HLA type on TCRB rearrangement remained unresolved. Shorter templates might be favored by PCR, yet because patient and control samples were amplified and corrected together, any such skew would affect both groups equally. Because cDNA was sequenced instead of genomic DNA, activated cells with high expression could be over-represented, although the groups did not differ in activation or CD3 levels.

Each donor gave one peripheral blood draw, approximately 110 mL on average, collected into heparinised tubes. Using a panel that included CD45RO, CCR7, CD25, CD127, CD95 and CD27, naive, central memory, regulatory and stem cell-like memory CD4+ T cells were sorted on a BD FACSAria II. Every sorted population had a purity above 98%. PBMCs were separated immediately by Lymphoprep density gradient centrifugation and were stained directly, without being cultured. To minimize batch effects, samples were stained and sorted in pairs, one healthy donor with one patient per experiment. V lost 0 bases and J lost 6 bases; the stretch between them is 17 bases long. From the germline V gene (reference sequence), CDR1 is GTSNPN and CDR2 is SVGIG. The CDR3 goes from the cysteine to the phenylalanine over 15 residues. CDR3 DNA only is kept here, 45 bases in frame from base 1.

The TCR sequence derives from a man aged 18 to 30 with type 1 diabetes. The chain joins TRBV30 to TRBJ1-1; no D gene can be assigned with confidence. The sample comprised naive CD4+ T cells from blood. The cell subset or site label, as the study defines it: true naive CD4+ T cells. This receptor has the CDR3 CAWSVHRPLGAEAFF. The DNA is as follows: TGTGCCTGGAGTGTACATCGGCCATTGGGCGCTGAAGCTTTCTTT.